These 3 T cell receptor beta chains were all obtained from the same sample, sequenced in a study of cytomegalovirus exposure and HLA in healthy donors. The PCR employed 60 Vbeta primers together with 13 Jbeta primers. Generated by immunoSEQ multiplex PCR, the TCRdb table keeps only in-frame clones and is missing some. In the table there are 200,000 to 250,000 clones, about 80% of which are singletons. Sequenced material: PBMCs. Receptor source: a woman in her thirties in good health and CMV-seronegative.

The rearrangement links TRBV6-6 to TRBJ1-5; D is ambiguous. Germline loops: CDR1 MNHNY, CDR2 SVGAGI (reference sequence). The CDR3 spans 16 residues. The ends were cut back, 2 bases at V and 3 bases at J, with 14 bases in the middle. CDR3: CASSYVQRYANQPQHF. In DNA form, the CDR3 reads TGTGCCAGCAGTTACGTACAGAGATACGCCAATCAGCCCCAGCATTTT.

The chain combines TRBV9 with TRBJ1-1; TRBD1 might be the D (5 bases). CDR3 length: 15 residues. Germline CDR1 SGDLS, CDR2 YYNGEE. V was trimmed by 4 bases and J by 6 bases, leaving 19 bases between them. CDR3 residues: CASSPRGDPLAEAFF. Written as DNA, the CDR3 is TGTGCCAGCAGCCCTCGGGGGGACCCCCTCGCTGAAGCTTTCTTT.

The chain has TRBV27 and TRBJ2-7; TRBD2 is a possible D gene (6 bases). From germline, CDR1 is MNHEY and CDR2 SMNVEV (reference sequence). This CDR3 has 15 residues. The V end was cut by 8 bases, the J end by 7 bases, with 24 bases between. CDR3 coding DNA: TGTGCCAGCGGATCCGGGACTGGAGAGACGAAGGAGCAGTACTTC. Translation gives CASGSGTGETKEQYF.